The clone carrying this TCR beta chain was detected once. In the original analysis: Amplification of reference gene primers was used by the study to estimate nucleated cell counts. Libraries were prepared by immunoSEQ multiplex PCR; TCRdb keeps only in-frame clonotypes and omits some of them. V and J calls and clone size are those listed in that table; D and trimming were worked out from the DNA. The sample shows 80,000 or so clones, 91% of them seen only once. The data originate from a study of blood T cell repertoires in COVID-19. Study overall: Whether acute or convalescent, the COVID-19 samples came from the United States, Italy and Spain. Sources were T cells, B-cell-depleted T cells, or PBMCs; the material itself was cDNA or gDNA.

This CDR3 is 15 amino acids long. The V segment lost 4 bases and the J segment 7 bases; nucleotides outside the gene matches: 11. The germline V gene has CDR1 MGHDK and CDR2 SYGVNS. This TCR was sampled from a woman aged 45 to 65 in a cohort sampled during active COVID-19. The V and J genes are TRBV25-1 and TRBJ1-2, with 8 bases lining up with TRBD1. The specimen sequenced was peripheral blood. The CDR3, as DNA: TGTGCCAGCAGTGCAGAACAGGGGGACATCCGTGGCTACACCTTC. Protein: CASSAEQGDIRGYTF.